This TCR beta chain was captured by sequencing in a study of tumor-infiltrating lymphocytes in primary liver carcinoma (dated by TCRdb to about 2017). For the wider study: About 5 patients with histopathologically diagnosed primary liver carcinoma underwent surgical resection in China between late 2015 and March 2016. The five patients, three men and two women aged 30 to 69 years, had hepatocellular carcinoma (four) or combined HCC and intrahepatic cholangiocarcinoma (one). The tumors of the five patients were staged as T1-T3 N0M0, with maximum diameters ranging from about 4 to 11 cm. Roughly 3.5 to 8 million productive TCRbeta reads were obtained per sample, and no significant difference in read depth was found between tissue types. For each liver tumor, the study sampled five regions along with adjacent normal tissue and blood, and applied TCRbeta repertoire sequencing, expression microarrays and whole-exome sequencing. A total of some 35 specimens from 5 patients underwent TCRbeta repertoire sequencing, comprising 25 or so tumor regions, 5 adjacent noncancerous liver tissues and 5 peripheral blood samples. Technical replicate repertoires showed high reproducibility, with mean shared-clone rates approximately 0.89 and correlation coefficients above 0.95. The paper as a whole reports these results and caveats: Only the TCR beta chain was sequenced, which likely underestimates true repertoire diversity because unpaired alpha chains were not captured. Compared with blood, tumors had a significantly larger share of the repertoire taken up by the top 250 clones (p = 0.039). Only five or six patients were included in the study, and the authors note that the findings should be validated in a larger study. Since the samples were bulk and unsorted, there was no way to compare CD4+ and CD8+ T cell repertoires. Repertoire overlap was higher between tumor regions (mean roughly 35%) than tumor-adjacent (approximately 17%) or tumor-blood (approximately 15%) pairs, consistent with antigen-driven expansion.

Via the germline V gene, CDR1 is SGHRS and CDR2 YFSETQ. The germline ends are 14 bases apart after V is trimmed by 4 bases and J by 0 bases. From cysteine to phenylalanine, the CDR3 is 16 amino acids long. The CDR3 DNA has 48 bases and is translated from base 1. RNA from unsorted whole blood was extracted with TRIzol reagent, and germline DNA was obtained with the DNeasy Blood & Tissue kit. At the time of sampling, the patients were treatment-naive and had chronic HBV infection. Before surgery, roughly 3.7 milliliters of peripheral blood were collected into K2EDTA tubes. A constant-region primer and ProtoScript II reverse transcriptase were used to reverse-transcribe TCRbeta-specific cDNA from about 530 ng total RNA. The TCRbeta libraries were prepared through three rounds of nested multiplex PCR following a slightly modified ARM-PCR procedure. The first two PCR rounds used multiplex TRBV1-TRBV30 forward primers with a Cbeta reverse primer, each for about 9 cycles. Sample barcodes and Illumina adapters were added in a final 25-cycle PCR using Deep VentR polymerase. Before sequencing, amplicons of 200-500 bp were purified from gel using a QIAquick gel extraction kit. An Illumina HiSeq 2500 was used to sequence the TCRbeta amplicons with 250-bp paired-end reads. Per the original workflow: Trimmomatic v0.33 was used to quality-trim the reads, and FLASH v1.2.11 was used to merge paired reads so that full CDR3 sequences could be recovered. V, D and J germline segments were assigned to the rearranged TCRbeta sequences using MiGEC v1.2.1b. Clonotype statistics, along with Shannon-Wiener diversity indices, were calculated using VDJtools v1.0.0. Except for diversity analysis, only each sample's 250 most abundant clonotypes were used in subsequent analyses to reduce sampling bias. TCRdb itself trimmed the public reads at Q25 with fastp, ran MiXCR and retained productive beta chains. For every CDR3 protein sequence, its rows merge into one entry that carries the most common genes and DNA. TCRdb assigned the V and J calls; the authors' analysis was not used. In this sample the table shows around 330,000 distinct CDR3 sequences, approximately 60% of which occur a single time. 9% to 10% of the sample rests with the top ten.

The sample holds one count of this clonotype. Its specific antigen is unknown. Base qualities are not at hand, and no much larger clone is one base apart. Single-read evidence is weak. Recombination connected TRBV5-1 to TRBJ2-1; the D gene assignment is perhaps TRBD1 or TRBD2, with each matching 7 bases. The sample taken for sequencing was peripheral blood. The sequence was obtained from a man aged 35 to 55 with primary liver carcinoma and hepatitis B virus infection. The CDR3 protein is CASSSGTAASYNEQFF. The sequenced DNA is TGCGCCAGCAGCAGCGGGACAGCGGCCTCCTACAATGAGCAGTTCTTC.